What follows are 25 T cell receptor beta chains derived from one specimen sequenced in a study of blood T cell repertoires in COVID-19. Clones were sequenced by immunoSEQ multiplex PCR, and TCRdb holds only the in-frame ones, with some missing. The sample carries more than 80,000 clones, under 90% recorded once. The source material was peripheral blood. These receptors came from a woman aged 60-70 years with acute or convalescent COVID-19.

This clone appeared once. The chain has TRBV6-5 and TRBJ1-1, with D possibly matching TRBD1 (5 bases). Trimming shortened V by 3 bases and J by 5 bases, and 16 bases separated the two germline ends. This CDR3 is built from 15 residues. Germline V gives CDR1 MNHEY, CDR2 SVGAGI. The CDR3 reads CASSYSAGSRTEAFF. In DNA form, the CDR3 reads TGTGCCAGCAGTTATAGTGCAGGGTCTAGAACTGAAGCTTTCTTT.

The chain couples TRBV3-1 (or the pseudogene TRBV3-2) to TRBJ1-4; 9 bases fit TRBD1. The CDR3 consists of 15 residues. Unmatched junction bases numbered 1, after V lost 2 bases and J lost 3 bases. Germline values: CDR1 LGHDT, CDR2 YNNKEL (reference sequence). CDR3 amino acids: CASSQTGGPNEKLFF. The CDR3 region has the DNA TGTGCCAGCAGCCAAACAGGGGGCCCTAATGAAAAACTGTTTTTT.

A single count supports this clone. The gene calls are TRBV19 and TRBJ2-5; D is possibly TRBD1 (6 bases). Germline loops: CDR1 LNHDA, CDR2 SQIVND (reference sequence). The CDR3 runs 15 residues. V was shortened by 8 bases and J by 4 bases, with 20 bases between the two germline ends. The CDR3 bases are TGTGCCAGTGCTCAAATTCAGGACAGCGGAGAGACCCAGTACTTC. The encoded protein is CASAQIQDSGETQYF.

The chain has TRBV6-1 and TRBJ1-2; 10 bases are shared with TRBD1. J was trimmed by 7 bases and V by 2 bases; bases with no gene match: 4. The CDR3 extends over 14 amino acids. CDR1 is MNHNS, CDR2 SASEGT, per germline. The CDR3 bases are TGTGCCAGCAGTGAACAGGGACAGGGGTTTGGCTACACCTTC. This codes for CASSEQGQGFGYTF.

The chain combines TRBV6-5 with TRBJ1-2; possibly TRBD1 for D (6 bases). CDR3 length: 15 residues. Germline V CDR1 and CDR2: MNHEY, SVGAGI. Trimming stripped 5 bases from V and 0 bases from J, with 13 bases between. CDR3 DNA sequence: TGTGCCAGCAGTCAGGGGCGAAGGGCTAACTATGGCTACACCTTC. Encoded protein: CASSQGRRANYGYTF.

The chain employs TRBV11-2 and TRBJ2-1; 7 positions agree with TRBD2. Germline V gives CDR1 SGHAT, CDR2 FQNNGV. V lost 3 bases and J lost 8; bases outside the gene matches: 19. The CDR3 is 18 amino acids. The CDR3 spells CASSLAGDQTSLVDEQFF. CDR3 nucleotides: TGTGCCAGCAGCTTGGCGGGGGACCAAACGTCCCTGGTCGATGAGCAGTTCTTC.

The rearrangement links TRBV4-2 to TRBJ2-3, with D perhaps TRBD2 (6 bases). CDR3 length: 15 residues. CDR1 and CDR2 from the germline V gene are LGHNA and YNFKEQ. V lost 1 base to trimming and J lost 0 bases, with 8 bases between them. The CDR3 loop is CASSQAGVSTDTQYF. The CDR3 bases are TGTGCCAGCAGCCAAGCGGGAGTGAGCACAGATACGCAGTATTTT.

V usage is TRBV6-2 or TRBV6-3 and J usage is TRBJ2-7; 8 bases map to TRBD2. Losses at the gene ends were 1 base for V and 4 bases for J; bases not matched to a gene: 12. The CDR3 totals 17 residues. Germline CDR1 is MNHEY and CDR2 is SVGEGT. CDR3 sequence reads: CASSYFERGPPTYEQYF. In DNA, the CDR3 is TGTGCCAGCAGTTACTTTGAGCGGGGGCCCCCGACATACGAGCAGTACTTC.

The chain employs TRBV19 and TRBJ1-1, with TRBD1 matching over 10 bases. CDR1 LNHDA and CDR2 SQIVND come from the germline V gene (reference sequence). Germline trimming cut 7 bases from V and 12 bases from J; bases unmatched to any gene: 23. This CDR3 is 17 amino acids long. For the CDR3, the DNA is TGTGCCAGTAACCCGTCCCCCTTTTTGACAGGGGGCACGGAAACTTTCTTT. This translates into CASNPSPFLTGGTETFF.

This chain uses TRBV27 with TRBJ1-2; a weak D match, TRBD1 (5 bases). Trimming took off 6 bases at V and 1 base at J, with 15 bases between the two ends. This CDR3 is built from 15 residues. CDR1 and CDR2 (germline): MNHEY, SMNVEV (reference sequence). CDR3 coding DNA: TGTGCCAGCAGCCGAAAGGGGTACGTTAACTATGGCTACACCTTC. This encodes CASSRKGYVNYGYTF.

V is TRBV29-1 and J is TRBJ1-5; tentative D call: TRBD1 (6 bases). The CDR3 is made up of 12 amino acids. The germline V and J ends were trimmed by 5 bases and 5 bases, with 10 bases remaining between them. In germline, CDR1 is SQVTM, CDR2 ANQGSEA. The CDR3 loop reads CSVRTADQPQHF. DNA for the CDR3: TGCAGCGTTCGGACAGCCGATCAGCCCCAGCATTTT.

The chain combines TRBV5-1 with TRBJ1-4; a possible D gene is TRBD1 (6 bases). The CDR3 sequence is 15 residues long. The germline V gene encodes CDR1 SGHRS and CDR2 YFSETQ. Trimming left V 0 bases short and J 5 bases short, with 11 bases between. This CDR3 reads CASSLGLQGNEKLFF. The CDR3 coding sequence is TGCGCCAGCAGCTTGGGGCTACAGGGAAATGAAAAACTGTTTTTT.

The J gene is TRBJ2-2, the V gene TRBV18; 7 bases are shared with TRBD2. V was pared by 3 bases and J by 1 base, with 5 bases of the junction left unmatched. Germline assignment: CDR1 KGHSH and CDR2 LQKENI. This CDR3 spans 16 amino acids. The CDR3 coding sequence is TGTGCCAGCTCACCCTACGCGGGGGAGAACACCGGGGAGCTGTTTTTT. Amino acid sequence: CASSPYAGENTGELFF.

The chain has TRBV5-1 and TRBJ1-1; TRBD1 is a possible D gene (5 bases). Trimming pared 5 bases from V and 3 bases from J, leaving 11 bases between. The CDR3 spans 13 residues. Germline CDR1 reads SGHRS; CDR2 reads YFSETQ. The CDR3 nucleotides are TGCGCCAGCAGAACGACAGAGGACACTGAAGCTTTCTTT. It yields the protein CASRTTEDTEAFF.

The chain links TRBV18 to TRBJ2-1; 11 nucleotides agree with TRBD2. This CDR3 is 18 amino acids long. The V segment lost 4 bases and the J segment 1 base; nucleotides outside the gene matches: 9. Per the germline V gene, CDR1 is KGHSH and CDR2 is LQKENI. CDR3 coding DNA: TGTGCCAGCTCACAACAGACTAGCGGGGTAATTTCCTACAATGAGCAGTTCTTC. Encoded protein: CASSQQTSGVISYNEQFF.

The chain couples TRBV5-1 to TRBJ2-1; 9 bases fit TRBD2. Unmatched junction bases numbered 1, after V lost 0 bases and J lost 3 bases. The germline gives CDR1 SGHRS, CDR2 YFSETQ. The CDR3 covers 15 residues. The CDR3 reads CASSLVAGDYNEQFF. The DNA of the CDR3 is TGCGCCAGCAGCTTGGTAGCGGGAGACTACAATGAGCAGTTCTTC. The complete variable domain, with remaining parts taken from reference TRBV5-1 and TRBJ2-1, reads KAGVTQTPRYLIKTRGQQVTLSCSPISGHRSVSWYQQTPGQGLQFLFEYFSETQRNKGNFPGRFSGRQFSNSRSEMNVSTLELGDSALYLCASSLVAGDYNEQFFGPGTRLTVL.

CDR3 sequence reads: CASRIANEKLFF. The CDR3 coding sequence is TGTGCCAGCAGGATAGCTAATGAAAAACTGTTTTTT. V and J are TRBV28 and TRBJ1-4; D is ambiguous. With 6 bases removed from V and 3 bases from J, the gap between germline ends came to 5 bases. Per germline, CDR1 MDHEN and CDR2 SYDVKM. This CDR3 is built from 12 residues.

The V call is TRBV11-2, the J call TRBJ1-4; D gene unclear. Between the trimmed V and J ends, which lost 2 bases and 7 bases, there was a span of 8 bases. This CDR3 is built from 13 residues. CDR1 is SGHAT, CDR2 FQNNGV, per germline. The CDR3, as DNA: TGTGCCAGCAGCTTAAATAACGGTGAAAAACTGTTTTTT. Translating it yields CASSLNNGEKLFF.

The chain carries TRBV13 and TRBJ1-1, with TRBD1 matching over 10 bases. The CDR3 is 15 amino acids. V was clipped by 6 bases and J by 4 bases; unmatched bases: 8. In germline, CDR1 is PRHDT, CDR2 FYEKMQ (reference sequence). CDR3 sequence reads: CASRSTGGAGTEAFF. CDR3 sequence (DNA): TGTGCCAGCAGATCGACAGGGGGCGCGGGCACTGAAGCTTTCTTT.

The chain combines TRBV6-5 with TRBJ2-7; 9 positions agree with TRBD1. The V gene end was trimmed by 4 bases and the J gene end by 2 bases; junction bases not matched to a gene: 9. Germline V CDR1 and CDR2: MNHEY, SVGAGI. This CDR3 has 16 amino acids. The CDR3 spells CASSSPRTGAAYEQYF. In nucleotides, the CDR3 is TGTGCCAGCAGTTCACCCCGGACAGGGGCCGCCTACGAGCAGTACTTC.

The chain carries TRBV15 and TRBJ2-6; 9 bases line up with TRBD1. In germline, CDR1 is LNHNV, CDR2 YYDKDF (reference sequence). The V segment lost 3 bases and the J segment 3 bases; nucleotides outside the gene matches: 6. The CDR3 is 17 amino acids. CDR3 region: CATSSDRGGFGANVLTF. Written as DNA, the CDR3 is TGTGCCACCAGCAGTGACAGGGGGGGCTTTGGGGCCAACGTCCTGACTTTC.

The rearrangement joins TRBV19 to TRBJ2-5; 10 positions match TRBD1. The J segment lost 2 bases and the V segment lost 5 bases, leaving 5 bases of the junction unmatched. This CDR3 comprises 15 residues. CDR1 and CDR2 (germline): LNHDA, SQIVND (reference sequence). Here the CDR3 reads CASSPPGQGQETQYF. CDR3 in DNA: TGTGCCAGTAGTCCGCCGGGACAGGGGCAAGAGACCCAGTACTTC.

In this sample, this clone turned up many times. The gene calls are TRBV15 and TRBJ2-3; 7 positions agree with TRBD2. The V gene's germline CDR1 is LNHNV and CDR2 YYDKDF (reference sequence). J was trimmed by 6 bases and V by 4 bases; bases with no gene match: 7. This CDR3 has 14 amino acids. The CDR3 nucleotides read TGTGCCACCAGCATACGACTAGCAGACGATACGCAGTATTTT. It encodes CATSIRLADDTQYF. The full variable domain, its missing parts supplied by reference TRBV15 and TRBJ2-3, is DAMVIQNPRYQVTQFGKPVTLSCSQTLNHNVMYWYQQKSSQAPKLLFHYYDKDFNNEADTPDNFQSRRPNTSFCFLDIRSPGLGDTAMYLCATSIRLADDTQYFGPGTRLTVL.

This chain uses TRBV29-1 with TRBJ1-2; the D gene is possibly TRBD1 (6 bases). This CDR3 contains 12 residues. The germline gives CDR1 SQVTM, CDR2 ANQGSEA. Trimming left V 5 bases short and J 2 bases short, with 9 bases between. In nucleotides, the CDR3 is TGCAGCGTTAACAGGGAAAACTATGGCTACACCTTC. It encodes CSVNRENYGYTF.

This clone was observed a handful of times. J is TRBJ1-2 and V is TRBV5-4; D unclear. CDR3 length equals 13 residues. V was cut by 4 bases and J by 4 bases, with 11 bases left in between. Per germline, CDR1 SGHNT and CDR2 YYREEE (reference sequence). For the CDR3, the DNA is TGTGCCAGCAGCCGAACAGAGATCTATGGCTACACCTTC. This codes for CASSRTEIYGYTF.